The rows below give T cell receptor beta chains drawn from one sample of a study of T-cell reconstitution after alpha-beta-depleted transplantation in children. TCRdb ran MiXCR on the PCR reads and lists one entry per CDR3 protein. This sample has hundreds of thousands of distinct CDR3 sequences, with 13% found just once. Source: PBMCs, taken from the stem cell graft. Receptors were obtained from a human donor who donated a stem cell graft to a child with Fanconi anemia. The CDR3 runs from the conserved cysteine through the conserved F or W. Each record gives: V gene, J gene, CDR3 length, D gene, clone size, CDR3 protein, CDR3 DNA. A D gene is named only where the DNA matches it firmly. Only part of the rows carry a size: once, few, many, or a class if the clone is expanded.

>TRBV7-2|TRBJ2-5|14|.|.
CASSYSTQWETQYF
TGTGCCAGCAGCTACTCAACTCAGTGGGAGACCCAGTACTTC
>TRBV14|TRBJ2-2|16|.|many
CASSRQTPRGTGELFF
TGTGCCAGCAGCCGTCAAACCCCCCGCGGCACCGGGGAGCTGTTTTTT
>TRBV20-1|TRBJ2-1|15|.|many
CSASEDQGGYNEQFF
TGCAGTGCTAGTGAGGACCAGGGGGGATACAATGAGCAGTTCTTC
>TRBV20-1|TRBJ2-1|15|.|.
CSARDIRGNYNEQFF
TGCAGTGCTAGAGATATAAGAGGAAACTACAATGAGCAGTTCTTC
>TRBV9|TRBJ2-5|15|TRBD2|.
CASSAFSGGAETQYF
TGTGCCAGCAGCGCCTTTAGCGGGGGGGCGGAGACCCAGTACTTC
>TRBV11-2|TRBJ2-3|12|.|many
CASSQGAVTQYF
TGTGCCAGCAGCCAAGGGGCGGTTACGCAGTATTTT
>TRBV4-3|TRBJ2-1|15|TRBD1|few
CASSQGQGNYNEQFF
TGCGCCAGCAGCCAAGGACAGGGGAATTACAATGAGCAGTTCTTC
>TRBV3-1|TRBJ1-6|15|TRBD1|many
CASSRGTGGDSPLHF
TGTGCCAGCAGCCGGGGGACAGGGGGCGATTCACCCCTCCACTTT
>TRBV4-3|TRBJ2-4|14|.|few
CASSQDRGLNIQYF
TGCGCCAGCAGCCAAGATAGGGGTCTCAACATTCAGTACTTC
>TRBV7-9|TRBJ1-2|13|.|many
CASSPQGNYGYTF
TGTGCCAGCAGCCCACAGGGAAACTATGGCTACACCTTC
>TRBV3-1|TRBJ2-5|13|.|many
CASTTITGETQYF
TGTGCCAGCACAACTATCACCGGAGAGACCCAGTACTTC
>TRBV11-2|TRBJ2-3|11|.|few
CASSLVDPQYF
TGTGCCAGCAGCTTAGTGGATCCGCAGTATTTT
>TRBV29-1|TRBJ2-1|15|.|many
CSVAAHQVGNNEQFF
TGCAGCGTTGCCGCCCATCAAGTGGGGAACAATGAGCAGTTCTTC
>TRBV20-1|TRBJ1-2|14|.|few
CSAKSHRELHGYTF
TGCAGTGCTAAGAGCCACAGGGAGTTACATGGCTACACCTTC
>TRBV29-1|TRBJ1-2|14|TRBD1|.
CSALGRGPHYGYTF
TGCAGCGCCCTGGGCAGGGGGCCACACTATGGCTACACCTTC
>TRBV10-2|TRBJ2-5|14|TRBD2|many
CASRGLAGEETQYF
TGCGCCAGCAGGGGACTAGCGGGGGAAGAGACCCAGTACTTC
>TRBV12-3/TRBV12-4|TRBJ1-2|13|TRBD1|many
CASRPQGALGYTF
TGTGCCAGCAGGCCACAGGGGGCGCTTGGCTACACCTTC
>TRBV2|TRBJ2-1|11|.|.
CASRLQGEQFF
TGTGCCAGCAGGCTACAGGGTGAGCAGTTCTTC
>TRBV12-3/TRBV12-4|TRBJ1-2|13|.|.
CASSFRQNYGYTF
TGTGCCAGCAGTTTCCGGCAGAACTATGGCTACACCTTC
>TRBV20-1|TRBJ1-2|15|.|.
CSARVDLMTNYGYTF
TGCAGTGCTAGAGTGGATCTAATGACGAACTATGGCTACACCTTC
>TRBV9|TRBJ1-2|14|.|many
CASSVASSGYGYTF
TGTGCCAGCAGCGTAGCATCCTCGGGCTATGGCTACACCTTC
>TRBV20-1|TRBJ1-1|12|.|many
CSASLTATEAFF
TGCAGTGCTTCTCTTACAGCCACTGAAGCTTTCTTT
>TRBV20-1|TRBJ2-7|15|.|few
CSARGGLAWGYEQYF
TGCAGTGCTAGAGGTGGGCTAGCGTGGGGATACGAGCAGTACTTC
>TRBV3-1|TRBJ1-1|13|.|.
CASSQDLAVEAFF
TGTGCCAGCAGCCAAGATCTCGCAGTTGAAGCTTTCTTT
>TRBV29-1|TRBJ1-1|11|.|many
CSVRQVVEAFF
TGCAGCGTTCGACAGGTTGTCGAAGCTTTCTTT
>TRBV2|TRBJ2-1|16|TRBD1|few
CASSDQDRVPYNEQFF
TGTGCCAGCAGTGATCAGGACAGGGTTCCATACAATGAGCAGTTCTTC
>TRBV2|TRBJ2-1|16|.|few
CASSREWDGRYNEQFF
TGTGCCAGCAGCCGAGAGTGGGACGGCCGATACAATGAGCAGTTCTTC
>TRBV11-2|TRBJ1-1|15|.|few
CASSLGRRRNTEAFF
TGTGCCAGCAGCTTAGGGAGGCGGAGAAACACTGAAGCTTTCTTT
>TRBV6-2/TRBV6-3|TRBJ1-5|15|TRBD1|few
CASSLGTGSDQPQHF
TGTGCCAGCAGTCTTGGGACAGGGTCGGACCAGCCCCAGCATTTT
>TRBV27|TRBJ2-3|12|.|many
CASSSPRGTQYF
TGTGCCAGCAGTTCCCCCCGGGGGACGCAGTATTTT
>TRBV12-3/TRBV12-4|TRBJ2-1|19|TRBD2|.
CASSSGLAGGSLSYNEQFF
TGTGCCAGCAGTTCTGGACTAGCGGGGGGCTCCCTCTCCTACAATGAGCAGTTCTTC
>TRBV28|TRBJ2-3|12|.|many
CASSLQENTQYF
TGTGCCAGCAGTTTACAGGAAAATACGCAGTATTTT
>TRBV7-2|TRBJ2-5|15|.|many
CASSLARGQLETQYF
TGTGCCAGCAGCTTAGCCCGAGGACAGCTAGAGACCCAGTACTTC
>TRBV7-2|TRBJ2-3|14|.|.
CASRLQLGTDTQYF
TGTGCCAGCAGATTACAGTTAGGCACAGATACGCAGTATTTT
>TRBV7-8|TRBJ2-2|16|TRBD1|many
CASSLYAGGSTGELFF
TGTGCCAGCAGCTTATATGCAGGGGGAAGCACCGGGGAGCTGTTTTTT
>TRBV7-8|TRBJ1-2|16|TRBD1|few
CASSLTRQGGTRGYTF
TGTGCCAGCAGCTTAACCCGACAGGGCGGGACGCGCGGCTACACCTTC
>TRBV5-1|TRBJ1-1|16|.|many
CASSVAMVSSNTEAFF
TGCGCCAGCAGCGTTGCGATGGTTTCGTCGAACACTGAAGCTTTCTTT
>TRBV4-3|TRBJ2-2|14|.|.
CASRAKGSTGELFF
TGCGCCAGCAGGGCAAAGGGGAGCACCGGGGAGCTGTTTTTT
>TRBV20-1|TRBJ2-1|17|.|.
CSPLQGGRIPSYNEQFF
TGCAGTCCGCTTCAAGGGGGACGGATCCCGTCCTACAATGAGCAGTTCTTC
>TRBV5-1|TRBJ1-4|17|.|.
CASSLDSYPATNEKLFF
TGCGCCAGCAGCTTGGACAGCTACCCTGCAACTAATGAAAAACTGTTTTTT
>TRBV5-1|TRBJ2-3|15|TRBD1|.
CASSPQGASTDTQYF
TGCGCCAGCAGCCCACAGGGGGCTAGCACAGATACGCAGTATTTT
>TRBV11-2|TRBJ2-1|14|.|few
CASSSTPHYNEQFF
TGTGCCAGCAGCTCCACCCCGCACTACAATGAGCAGTTCTTC
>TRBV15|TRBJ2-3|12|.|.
CATSSIGDTQYF
TGTGCCACCAGCAGTATCGGGGACACGCAGTATTTT
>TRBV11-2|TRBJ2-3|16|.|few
CASSLGGHTSTDTQYF
TGTGCCAGCAGCTTAGGGGGTCACACTAGCACAGATACGCAGTATTTT
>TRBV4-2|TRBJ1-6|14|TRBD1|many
CASSQDRLQRPLHF
TGTGCCAGCAGCCAGGACAGGCTCCAACGGCCCCTCCACTTT
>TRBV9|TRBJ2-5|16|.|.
CASSVALGRQQETQYF
TGTGCCAGCAGCGTAGCTCTTGGTAGACAGCAAGAGACCCAGTACTTC
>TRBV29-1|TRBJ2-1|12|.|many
CSVDASHNEQFF
TGCAGCGTTGATGCTAGCCACAATGAGCAGTTCTTC
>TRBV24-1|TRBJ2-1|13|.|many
CATSDSDSPEQFF
TGTGCCACCAGTGACTCCGACTCTCCCGAGCAGTTCTTC
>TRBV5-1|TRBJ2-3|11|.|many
CASSFKDTQYF
TGTGCCAGCAGCTTTAAGGATACGCAGTATTTT
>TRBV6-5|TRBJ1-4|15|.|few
CASSYSFQGNEKLFF
TGTGCCAGCAGTTACTCGTTCCAGGGTAATGAAAAACTGTTTTTT